This entry lists 21 T cell receptor beta chains sequenced from one sample in a study of T cell repertoires in cytomegalovirus infection. These receptors have no known antigen. TCRdb fed the reads into MiXCR, producing one record per CDR3 protein. The top ten clones hold about an eighth of a sample with some 940,000 distinct CDR3 sequences, 30% to 40% of them seen once. The sample in question was cultured CD8+ T cells from PBMCs, obtained from culture after CMV antigen stimulation. The receptor set was obtained from a human donor in good health (CMV status not recorded). Some clones in this sample may be carry-over from other donors' samples.

The rearrangement uses TRBV7-9 and TRBJ1-4; no clear D gene. CDR3 length: 11 residues. V was clipped by 7 bases and J by 10 bases, with 10 bases between them. The germline gives CDR1 SEHNR, CDR2 FQNEAQ (reference sequence). This CDR3 reads CASTQDGKLFF. The CDR3 DNA reads as TGTGCCAGCACCCAGGATGGAAAACTGTTTTTT.

This clonotype was picked up many times. The gene calls are TRBV7-6 and TRBJ2-1; 7 bases are shared with TRBD2. Germline CDR1 and CDR2: SGHVS and FNYEAQ. The length of the CDR3 is 14 residues. The V gene end was trimmed by 2 bases and the J gene end by 8 bases; junction bases not matched to a gene: 6. CDR3 region: CASSLLVRGDEQFF. CDR3 bases: TGTGCCAGCAGCTTATTGGTCCGGGGGGATGAGCAGTTCTTC.

The CDR3: CASSHYGGGYEQYV. DNA for the CDR3: TGTGCCAGCAGTCACTATGGGGGGGGCTACGAGCAGTACGTC. J is TRBJ2-7 and V is TRBV6-2 or TRBV6-3; TRBD2 matches at 7 bases. This CDR3 contains 14 residues. V was clipped by 5 bases and J by 3 bases; unmatched bases: 7. From germline, CDR1 is MNHEY and CDR2 SVGEGT.

With respect to this clonotype: The conserved final phenylalanine or tryptophan is absent from the CDR3, which likely points to a read error. This chain connects TRBV29-1 to TRBJ2-1; a weak D match, TRBD2 (5 bases). Looked up from germline, CDR1 is SQVTM and CDR2 is ANQGSEA. This CDR3 is 12 amino acids long. V shed 5 bases and J shed 6 bases, with 11 bases lying between them. CDR3 sequence reads: CSVTSHGNEQFL. CDR3 coding DNA: TGCAGCGTTACTAGTCACGGCAATGAGCAGTTCTTG.

This clonotype was counted a few times. The chain joins TRBV5-5 to TRBJ1-1; TRBD1 is a possible D gene (5 bases). Germline V gene lookup returns CDR1 SGHKS and CDR2 YYEKEE (reference sequence). This CDR3 has 13 residues. V gave up 3 bases and J gave up 8 bases, with 14 bases separating them. The CDR3 is CASSSPAGREAFF. DNA of the CDR3: TGTGCCAGCAGCTCACCCGCGGGGCGAGAAGCTTTCTTT.

This clonotype was picked up many times. For the CDR3, the DNA is TGTGCCAGCAGCTTAGTTATGAGACAGGAGGCCTACGAGCAGTACTTC. Amino acids: CASSLVMRQEAYEQYF. The chain is built from TRBV7-8 and TRBJ2-7, with D possibly being TRBD1 (6 bases). The germline CDR1 and CDR2 sequences are SGHVS and FQNEAQ. The CDR3 totals 16 residues. The ends were cut back, 1 base at V and 2 bases at J, with 15 bases in the middle.

The chain is built from TRBV6-2 or TRBV6-3 and TRBJ2-7, with TRBD1 as a possible D gene (6 bases). This CDR3 has 14 amino acids. Trimming cost V 7 bases and J 3 bases, with 16 bases left between them. CDR1 and CDR2 (germline): MNHEY, SVGEGT. The CDR3 sequence: CASNTGTRIYEQYV. CDR3 bases: TGTGCCAGCAACACCGGGACACGGATCTACGAGCAGTACGTC.

This clonotype was observed a few times. The chain carries TRBV4-2 and TRBJ1-5; possible D gene TRBD1, 6 bases. This CDR3 contains 17 residues. Germline V gives CDR1 LGHNA, CDR2 YNFKEQ. The V end lost 0 bases, the J end lost 1 base, and 13 bases lay between the germline ends. This CDR3 is CASSQEVAGASNQPQHF. The CDR3 DNA follows: TGTGCCAGCAGCCAAGAAGTCGCGGGGGCAAGCAATCAGCCCCAGCATTTT.

This clonotype has more than one count but fewer than ten. V usage is TRBV6-6 and J usage is TRBJ2-5; a weak D match, TRBD1 (5 bases). CDR3 size: 16 residues. Trimming stripped 0 bases from V and 1 base from J, with 12 bases between. Germline assignment: CDR1 MNHNY and CDR2 SVGAGI (reference sequence). CDR3 loop: CASSYSLTVLQETQYF. As DNA, the CDR3 is TGTGCCAGCAGTTACTCGTTGACAGTTCTCCAAGAGACCCAGTACTTC.

This clonotype has more than one count but fewer than ten. The chain combines TRBV9 with TRBJ2-3; 12 positions agree with TRBD2. This CDR3 comprises 21 residues. V shed 4 bases, J shed 1 base, and the junction held 19 bases outside the gene matches. Germline CDR1 reads SGDLS; CDR2 reads YYNGEE. CDR3 sequence reads: CASSPRLAGAVSASGTDTQYF. As DNA, the CDR3 is TGTGCCAGCAGCCCACGACTAGCGGGGGCCGTCAGTGCGAGTGGCACAGATACGCAGTATTTT.

This clonotype was seen many times. This chain links TRBV7-2 with TRBJ1-2; the D is unclear. This CDR3 spans 14 amino acids. V lost 5 bases, J lost 0 bases, and 10 bases lay in between. In germline, CDR1 is SGHTA, CDR2 FQGNSA. The CDR3 reads CASSLAGANYGYTF. In DNA form, the CDR3 reads TGTGCCAGCAGCCTTGCTGGGGCTAACTATGGCTACACCTTC.

This clonotype has more than one count but fewer than ten. The CDR3 reads CSAPDPNGETQYF. CDR3 DNA sequence: TGCAGTGCCCCGGACCCCAACGGAGAGACCCAGTACTTC. This chain links TRBV20-1 with TRBJ2-5; D gene unclear. This CDR3 contains 13 residues. V lost 6 bases and J 4 bases, leaving 15 bases between the germline ends. Looked up from germline, CDR1 is DFQATT and CDR2 is SNEGSKA (reference sequence).

CDR3 bases: TGTGCCAGCAGCTTGGATGTCCCGTCTGCAACTAATGAAAAACTGTTTTTT. Amino acid sequence: CASSLDVPSATNEKLFF. The chain carries TRBV5-4 and TRBJ1-4; D is unclear. V lost 0 bases to trimming and J lost 0 bases, with 12 bases between them. Germline CDR1 and CDR2: SGHNT and YYREEE (reference sequence). This CDR3 contains 17 residues.

This clonotype was counted only a few times. V and J are TRBV19 and TRBJ1-5; 12 nucleotides line up with TRBD1. Germline CDR1 reads LNHDA; CDR2 reads SQIVND (reference sequence). Trimming cost V 4 bases and J 2 bases; bases outside gene matches: 12. This CDR3 is 19 amino acids long. The CDR3 loop is CASSNRGQGALMGNQPQHF. The CDR3 coding sequence is TGTGCCAGTAGTAACCGGGGACAGGGGGCTCTTATGGGCAATCAGCCCCAGCATTTT.

This chain uses TRBV7-2 with TRBJ1-1, with a possible D match to TRBD1 (5 bases). The germline CDR1 and CDR2 sequences are SGHTA and FQGNSA. Trimming removed 4 bases at V and 2 bases at J, with 35 bases between. This CDR3 region has 22 residues. This CDR3 is CASSWRLRQRLHNQTINTEAFF. CDR3 nucleotides: TGTGCCAGCAGCTGGCGTCTCCGACAGAGACTACATAACCAAACGATAAACACTGAAGCTTTCTTT.

This clonotype was seen a few times. The rearrangement joins TRBV7-4 to TRBJ2-1; D possibly corresponds to TRBD1 (6 bases). V was shortened by 4 bases and J by 7 bases, with 14 bases between the two germline ends. This CDR3 region has 14 residues. Germline V gives CDR1 SGHVT, CDR2 SQSDAQ. This chain's CDR3 is CASSSQGRRNEQFF. The CDR3 nucleotides read TGTGCCAGCAGCTCGCAGGGGAGACGGAATGAGCAGTTCTTC.

The table lists this clonotype with a few counts. This chain uses TRBV7-9 with TRBJ1-3; D unclear. This CDR3 has 14 residues. From germline, CDR1 is SEHNR and CDR2 FQNEAQ (reference sequence). Trimming took 5 bases from V and 8 from J, leaving 16 bases between them. The CDR3 nucleotides are TGTGCCAGCAGCCCTGAAACGGGTTGGGACACCATATATTTT. Translating gives CASSPETGWDTIYF.

The chain is built from TRBV10-3 and TRBJ1-1; D uncertain. CDR1 ENHRY and CDR2 SYGVKD come from the germline V gene. The CDR3 covers 13 residues. V dropped 5 bases and J dropped 1 base, with 8 bases sitting between them. The CDR3 is CAISSTENTEAFF. In nucleotides, the CDR3 is TGTGCCATCAGTTCCACAGAGAACACTGAAGCTTTCTTT.

Many counts were recorded for this clonotype. The chain has TRBV18 and TRBJ1-4, with D unclear. The CDR3 is 13 amino acids. Deletions cut 5 bases from V and 2 bases from J, with 6 bases between. Germline CDR1 and CDR2: KGHSH and LQKENI. CDR3 loop: CASSALTNEKLFF. The CDR3 nucleotides read TGTGCCAGCTCAGCGTTGACTAATGAAAAACTGTTTTTT.

Only a few counts were recorded for this clonotype. The rearrangement joins TRBV7-9 to TRBJ2-1; 9 nucleotides agree with TRBD1. The CDR3 has 15 residues. Per germline, CDR1 SEHNR and CDR2 FQNEAQ (reference sequence). Losses at the gene ends were 5 bases for V and 4 bases for J; bases not matched to a gene: 6. CDR3 protein: CASSPLGTGYNEQFF. CDR3 sequence (DNA): TGTGCCAGCAGCCCCCTTGGGACAGGGTACAATGAGCAGTTCTTC.

This clonotype was counted a few times. The chain combines TRBV6-1 with TRBJ2-5; D not resolved. This CDR3 region has 13 residues. The germline CDR1 and CDR2 sequences are MNHNS and SASEGT. The V end was cut by 7 bases, the J end by 1 base, with 10 bases between. The CDR3 sequence is CASKTASQETQYF. The CDR3 bases are TGTGCCAGCAAAACGGCTAGCCAAGAGACCCAGTACTTC.